This T cell receptor (beta chain) was sequenced in a study of cytomegalovirus exposure and HLA in healthy donors. Findings and limits, study-wide: As a later analysis revealed, the rate of TCR association differed by HLA locus, with DRB1 most and HLA-C fewest. Researchers reported that a few CMV-associated chains were confirmed in vitro as CMV antigen-specific. When the data were analyzed later, several of the most significant clusters appeared to be linked to common viral pathogens.

Vbeta (60) and Jbeta (13) primers were used in the PCR. TCRdb's copy holds only in-frame clones and misses some; the assay was immunoSEQ multiplex PCR. The profile shows 160,000 or so clones, roughly 80% of them singletons. With 3 bases clipped from V and 4 bases from J, the junction kept 10 bases outside the gene matches. CDR3 length: 16 residues. Germline CDR1 MGHDK, CDR2 SYGVNS. Regarding this clone: The antigen is undetermined.

The sequence was collected from a woman aged 45-59 years in good health and CMV-seronegative. Sample: PBMCs. The chain carries TRBV25-1 and TRBJ2-5, with TRBD1 matching over 8 bases. CDR3 DNA sequence: TGTGCCAGCAGTGATCCCACCCAGGGGGCAGGAGAGACCCAGTACTTC. Protein product: CASSDPTQGAGETQYF.